This TCR beta chain stems from a study of early stage breast cancer tumors. The ends were cut back, 2 bases at V and 5 bases at J, with 13 bases in the middle. Germline V lookup: CDR1 SGHRS, CDR2 YFSETQ. The length of the CDR3 is 14 residues. Blood replicates held 0.5 ug DNA, tumor or normal breast roughly 1.5 ug, two each. Sequencing was performed with immunoSEQ multiplex PCR; in TCRdb, only in-frame clones are kept and a portion is missing. The sample contains just over 70,000 clones, roughly three quarters of which appear only once. Sequencing input: blood. The sequence was obtained from a person aged 60 to 70 with breast cancer. V is TRBV5-1 and J is TRBJ2-5; a weak D match, TRBD2 (7 bases). The CDR3 loop reads CASSLGGGRETQYF. CDR3 nucleotides: TGCGCCAGCAGCTTAGGGGGGGGACGGGAGACCCAGTACTTC.